This T cell receptor (beta chain) comes out of a study of early T cells in non-severe SARS-CoV-2 infection. TCRdb recomputed calls from the 5' RACE reads with MiXCR, one row per CDR3 protein. The top ten clones hold approximately 11% of a sample with approximately 74,000 distinct CDR3 sequences, roughly 13% of them seen once. From germline, CDR1 is SGHTA and CDR2 FQGNSA. There are 17 residues in the CDR3. Trimming stripped 5 bases from V and 4 bases from J, with 20 bases between. In this sample, this clonotype turned up a few times. What was sequenced was whole blood. This chain uses TRBV7-2 with TRBJ2-2; the D gene is possibly TRBD2 (5 bases). This receptor was taken from an adult who was a healthcare worker with PCR-confirmed SARS-CoV-2 infection or an uninfected control (not recorded which). The CDR3 here is CASSPLAGNAGTGELFF. The DNA for the CDR3 is TGTGCCAGCAGCCCACTCGCCGGCAACGCGGGCACCGGGGAGCTGTTTTTT.